These 27 T cell receptor beta chains came from one sample sequenced in a study of OX40 agonist ivuxolimab in advanced cancers. The protocol was immunoSEQ multiplex PCR, while the TCRdb copy is restricted to in-frame clones and leaves out a portion. The sample yields about 40,000 clones, under 90% seen once. The source material was CD4+ or CD8+ T cells sorted from blood, sampled in a trial of the OX40 agonist ivuxolimab. Source of these receptors: an adult with an advanced solid tumor such as melanoma, head and neck, liver or kidney cancer.

V usage is TRBV14 and J usage is TRBJ2-3, with D perhaps being TRBD1 or TRBD2 (5 bases each). The V gene lost 0 bases and the J gene lost 0 bases, with 13 bases spanning the gap. CDR1 is SGHDN, CDR2 FVKESK, per germline. This CDR3 comprises 17 residues. CDR3 loop: CASSQDLGRVSTDTQYF. The DNA for the CDR3 is TGTGCCAGCAGCCAAGATTTGGGGCGGGTCAGCACAGATACGCAGTATTTT.

The chain links TRBV2 to TRBJ2-7; D unresolved. Trimming pared 7 bases from V and 9 bases from J, leaving 16 bases between. The CDR3 has 12 amino acids. Germline values: CDR1 SNHLY, CDR2 FYNNEI. This CDR3 is CASKGTGYGQYF. DNA of the CDR3: TGTGCCAGCAAGGGCACCGGGTATGGGCAGTACTTC.

In its sample, this clone is medium-sized. The gene calls are TRBV20-1 and TRBJ2-5; D gene unclear. Germline values: CDR1 DFQATT, CDR2 SNEGSKA (reference sequence). The CDR3 is 11 residues long. V lost 6 bases and J 5 bases, leaving 10 bases between the germline ends. CDR3 DNA: TGCAGTGCAACTATTGGTGAGACCCAGTACTTC. Translation: CSATIGETQYF.

The chain joins TRBV5-1 to TRBJ1-3, with D possibly TRBD1 on 5 matching bases. This CDR3 region has 15 residues. The V gene lost 3 bases and the J gene lost 0 bases, with 10 bases spanning the gap. Germline V CDR1 and CDR2: SGHRS, YFSETQ. CDR3: CASSSDSSSGNTIYF. In DNA, the CDR3 is TGCGCCAGCAGCTCTGACAGTTCCTCTGGAAACACCATATATTTT.

The V and J genes are TRBV6-6 and TRBJ2-3; D remains unclear. Germline V lookup: CDR1 MNHNY, CDR2 SVGAGI (reference sequence). Trimming took off 7 bases at V and 3 bases at J, with 14 bases between the two ends. CDR3 length: 14 amino acids. CDR3 region: CASKSMAGTDTQYF. The DNA of the CDR3 is TGTGCCAGCAAGTCCATGGCCGGGACAGATACGCAGTATTTT.

This clone was picked up a small number of times. The V gene is TRBV7-9, the J gene TRBJ1-2, with D hard to call. V lost 5 bases to trimming and J lost 8 bases, with 12 bases between them. Germline V gene data show CDR1 as SEHNR and CDR2 as FQNEAQ (reference sequence). The CDR3 contains 12 residues. CDR3 residues: CASSPSSGGYTF. In nucleotides, the CDR3 is TGTGCCAGCAGCCCTTCCTCGGGGGGCTACACCTTC.

There are a few counts of this clone. This chain links TRBV7-3 with TRBJ1-2; 7 bases match TRBD1. The CDR3 is made up of 14 amino acids. Germline CDR1 reads SGHTA; CDR2 reads FQGTGA. V shed 5 bases and J 4 bases; nucleotides not matched to a gene: 7. The CDR3 loop reads CASSLQGQIYGYTF. The DNA for the CDR3 is TGTGCCAGCAGCCTCCAGGGACAGATCTATGGCTACACCTTC. Variable domain in full (rest from reference TRBV7-3 and TRBJ1-2): GAGVSQTPSNKVTEKGKYVELRCDPISGHTALYWYRQSLGQGPEFLIYFQGTGAADDSGLPNDRFFAVRPEGSVSTLKIQRTERGDSAVYLCASSLQGQIYGYTFGSGTRLTVV.

The V and J genes are TRBV6-5 and TRBJ2-7; D might be TRBD2 (6 bases). V dropped 0 bases and J dropped 0 bases, with 9 bases sitting between them. CDR3 length: 15 amino acids. Germline CDR1 and CDR2: MNHEY and SVGAGI. This CDR3 is CASSYSAEGSYEQYF. CDR3 nucleotide sequence: TGTGCCAGCAGTTACTCTGCGGAGGGCTCCTACGAGCAGTACTTC.

This chain joins TRBV4-3 and TRBJ2-3; TRBD2 agrees at 8 bases. This CDR3 has 18 residues. V lost 0 bases to trimming and J lost 6 bases; unmatched junction nucleotides: 14. CDR1 is LGHNA and CDR2 is YSLEER in the germline V gene. CDR3 amino acids: CASSQDLASGGRYDTQYF. The CDR3 DNA follows: TGCGCCAGCAGCCAAGATTTAGCCAGCGGGGGCCGCTACGATACGCAGTATTTT.

This chain links TRBV19 with TRBJ2-2; D might be TRBD2 (6 bases). V was cut by 6 bases and J by 7 bases, with 15 bases left in between. The CDR3 is 14 residues long. Germline CDR1 and CDR2: LNHDA and SQIVND (reference sequence). The CDR3 spells CASRPGSFSGELFF. CDR3 sequence (DNA): TGTGCCAGTAGGCCCGGGAGTTTTAGCGGGGAGCTGTTTTTT. The variable domain in full, completed from reference TRBV19 and TRBJ2-2, reads DGGITQSPKYLFRKEGQNVTLSCEQNLNHDAMYWYRQDPGQGLRLIYYSQIVNDFQKGDIAEGYSVSREKKESFPLTVTSAQKNPTAFYLCASRPGSFSGELFFGEGSRLTVL.

This chain connects TRBV28 to TRBJ2-1, with 11 bases aligning to TRBD2. J lost 2 bases, V lost 3 bases, and 12 bases had no gene match. From germline, CDR1 is MDHEN and CDR2 SYDVKM. The CDR3 length is 19 residues. CDR3 in amino acids: CASSFPTQIAGGPYNEQFF. The CDR3 coding sequence is TGTGCCAGCAGTTTCCCGACTCAAATAGCGGGAGGGCCCTACAATGAGCAGTTCTTC.

CDR3: CASSKQGQGGETQYF. The CDR3 DNA sequence: TGTGCCAGTAGTAAACAAGGACAGGGTGGCGAGACCCAGTACTTC. The chain is built from TRBV19 and TRBJ2-5, with 8 bases identical to TRBD1. This CDR3 has 15 amino acids. V lost 4 bases and J lost 5; bases outside the gene matches: 9. CDR1 is LNHDA and CDR2 is SQIVND in the germline V gene (reference sequence).

The chain has TRBV19 and TRBJ2-4; possibly TRBD2 for D (5 bases). The V end lost 3 bases, the J end lost 4 bases, and 16 bases lay between the germline ends. The CDR3 loop spans 16 amino acids. Germline CDR1 LNHDA, CDR2 SQIVND (reference sequence). DNA for the CDR3: TGTGCCAGTAGTATCGTCCCTAGCCGAGGGAAAAACATTCAGTACTTC. It encodes CASSIVPSRGKNIQYF.

V is TRBV27 and J is TRBJ1-2; D remains ambiguous. The CDR3 spans 12 residues. CDR1 MNHEY and CDR2 SMNVEV come from the germline V gene (reference sequence). The V gene lost 6 bases and the J gene lost 2 bases, with 7 bases spanning the gap. The CDR3 sequence: CASRPANYGYTF. CDR3 nucleotide sequence: TGTGCCAGCAGGCCAGCGAACTATGGCTACACCTTC.

The chain uses TRBV18 and TRBJ2-5, with a tentative D call TRBD2 (6 bases). Gene TRBJ2-7 matches the end of the DNA better, so the J call may be wrong. Germline V gene sequence: CDR1 KGHSH, CDR2 LQKENI. This CDR3 region has 15 residues. This CDR3 is CASSLSSVTSYEQYF. The CDR3 coding sequence is TGTGCCAGCTCACTGTCTAGCGTTACCTCCTACGAGCAGTACTTC.

The chain carries TRBV12-5 and TRBJ1-3; D uncertain. Germline V CDR1 and CDR2: LGHNT, FRNRAP. The CDR3 sequence is 13 residues long. V was cut by 6 bases and J by 0 bases, with 6 bases left in between. CDR3 in DNA: TGTGCTAGTGGCCCCAGCTCTGGAAACACCATATATTTT. It codes for CASGPSSGNTIYF.

V and J are TRBV7-6 and TRBJ2-7; D not certain. Trimming pared 2 bases from V and 2 bases from J, leaving 7 bases between. The CDR3 runs 13 residues. Germline values: CDR1 SGHVS, CDR2 FNYEAQ. CDR3 DNA: TGTGCCAGCAGCTTAACCACTACCTACGAGCAGTACTTC. It translates to CASSLTTTYEQYF.

The rearrangement joins TRBV19 to TRBJ2-1; D call uncertain. This CDR3 is built from 11 residues. Germline assignment: CDR1 LNHDA and CDR2 SQIVND (reference sequence). V gave up 7 bases and J gave up 7 bases, with 8 bases separating them. CDR3 residues: CASNALNEQFF. The CDR3 DNA reads TGTGCCAGTAATGCGTTGAATGAGCAGTTCTTC.

The J gene is TRBJ2-3, the V gene TRBV7-9; D remains unclear. Germline V gene sequence: CDR1 SEHNR, CDR2 FQNEAQ (reference sequence). Trimming removed 3 bases at V and 5 bases at J, with 12 bases between. This CDR3 comprises 14 residues. CDR3 sequence: CASSLLGPRDTQYF. CDR3 DNA sequence: TGTGCCAGCAGCTTGCTGGGTCCAAGAGATACGCAGTATTTT.

This sequence joins TRBV6-1 and TRBJ2-7, with D possibly matching TRBD2 (5 bases). There are 14 residues in the CDR3. Trimming took off 7 bases at V and 3 bases at J, with 16 bases between the two ends. From germline, CDR1 is MNHNS and CDR2 SASEGT. CDR3 sequence: CASKQSGPGYEQYF. The DNA of the CDR3 is TGTGCCAGCAAGCAGAGCGGCCCAGGCTACGAGCAGTACTTC.

V gene TRBV21-1 combines with J gene TRBJ2-6; the D call of TRBD1 is as the table states it, not checked on the DNA. TRBV21-1 is reported as a pseudogene. The CDR3 is 17 residues long. CDR3 nucleotides: TGTGCCAGCAGCAAAGAGCACAGGGTAGCTGGGGCCAACGTCCTGACTTTC. This translates into CASSKEHRVAGANVLTF.

In DNA, the CDR3 is TGTGCCAGCAGACCCAGGGGGCCGGGACAGGGTTACGAGCAGTACTTC. Protein: CASRPRGPGQGYEQYF. The rearrangement links TRBV27 to TRBJ2-7, with TRBD1 matching 9 bases. V lost 6 bases and J lost 4; bases outside the gene matches: 13. The length of the CDR3 is 16 residues. CDR1 and CDR2 (germline): MNHEY, SMNVEV (reference sequence).

The rearrangement joins TRBV11-2 to TRBJ1-1; D remains unclear. The CDR3 length is 14 residues. The ends were cut back, 0 bases at V and 3 bases at J, with 8 bases in the middle. Germline V gene lookup returns CDR1 SGHAT and CDR2 FQNNGV. The CDR3 coding sequence is TGTGCCAGCAGCTTAGATGCGCGGGACACTGAAGCTTTCTTT. This codes for CASSLDARDTEAFF.

V usage is TRBV21-1 and J usage is TRBJ2-2; TRBD2, the table's D call, lacks a check against the DNA. TRBV21-1 is shown as a pseudogene. CDR3 length equals 14 residues. The CDR3 protein is CASPGEMNTGELFF. Here the CDR3 DNA reads TGTGCCAGCCCCGGGGAGATGAACACCGGGGAGCTGTTTTTT.

By share of the sample, this clone is medium-sized. In nucleotides, the CDR3 is TGTGCCAGCAGCTTAGTCTTGAACACTGAAGCTTTCTTT. This translates into CASSLVLNTEAFF. This chain uses TRBV7-8 with TRBJ1-1, with D uncertain. This CDR3 comprises 13 residues. The ends were cut back, 1 base at V and 0 bases at J, with 3 bases in the middle. Germline V CDR1 and CDR2: SGHVS, FQNEAQ.

This CDR3 is CASSINTGREQYF. CDR3 DNA: TGTGCCAGTAGTATAAATACAGGGCGGGAGCAGTACTTC. The chain couples TRBV19 to TRBJ2-7; D may be TRBD1 (6 bases). The CDR3 runs to 13 residues. Trimming shortened V by 2 bases and J by 7 bases, and 12 bases separated the two germline ends. Germline V gene data show CDR1 as LNHDA and CDR2 as SQIVND (reference sequence).

The chain is built from TRBV5-1 and TRBJ2-5, with 7 nucleotides matching TRBD2. The J call is uncertain, as TRBJ2-7 better fits the DNA end. This CDR3 comprises 14 residues. CDR1 SGHRS and CDR2 YFSETQ come from the germline V gene. CDR3: CASSLGDYSYEQYF. CDR3 nucleotide sequence: TGCGCCAGCAGCTTGGGGGACTACTCCTACGAGCAGTACTTC.